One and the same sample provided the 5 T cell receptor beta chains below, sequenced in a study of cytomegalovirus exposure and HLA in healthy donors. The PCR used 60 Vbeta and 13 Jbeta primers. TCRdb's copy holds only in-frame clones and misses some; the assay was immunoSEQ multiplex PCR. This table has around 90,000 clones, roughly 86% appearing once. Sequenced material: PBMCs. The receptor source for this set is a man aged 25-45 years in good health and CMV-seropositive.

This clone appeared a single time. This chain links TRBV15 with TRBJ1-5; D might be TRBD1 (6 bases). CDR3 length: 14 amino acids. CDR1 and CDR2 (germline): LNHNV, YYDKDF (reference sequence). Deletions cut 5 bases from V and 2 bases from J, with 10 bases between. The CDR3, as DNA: TGTGCCACCAGCGGCAGGGGTGGCAATCAGCCCCAGCATTTT. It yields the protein CATSGRGGNQPQHF. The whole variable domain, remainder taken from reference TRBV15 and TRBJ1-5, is DAMVIQNPRYQVTQFGKPVTLSCSQTLNHNVMYWYQQKSSQAPKLLFHYYDKDFNNEADTPDNFQSRRPNTSFCFLDIRSPGLGDTAMYLCATSGRGGNQPQHFGDGTRLSIL.

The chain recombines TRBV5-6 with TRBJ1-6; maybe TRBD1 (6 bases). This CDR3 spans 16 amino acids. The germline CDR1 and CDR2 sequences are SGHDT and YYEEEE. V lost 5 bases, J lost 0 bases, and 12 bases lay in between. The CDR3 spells CASRSGQSSYNSPLHF. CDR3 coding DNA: TGTGCCAGCAGGTCCGGACAGAGCTCCTATAATTCACCCCTCCACTTT.

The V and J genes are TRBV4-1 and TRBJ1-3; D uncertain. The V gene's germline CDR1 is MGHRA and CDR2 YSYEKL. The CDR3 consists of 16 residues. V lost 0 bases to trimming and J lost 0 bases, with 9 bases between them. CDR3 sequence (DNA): TGCGCCAGCAGCCAAGACCGACTGAGCTCTGGAAACACCATATATTTT. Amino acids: CASSQDRLSSGNTIYF.

DNA for the CDR3: TGTGCCAGCAGCTTTGGGACGGTCTCACAGGGGTTCTCCTACGAGCAGTACTTC. Protein product: CASSFGTVSQGFSYEQYF. The V call is TRBV5-6, the J call TRBJ2-7; 7 positions agree with TRBD1. Germline CDR1 and CDR2: SGHDT and YYEEEE. This CDR3 region has 18 residues. J lost 0 bases, V lost 2 bases, and 14 bases had no gene match.

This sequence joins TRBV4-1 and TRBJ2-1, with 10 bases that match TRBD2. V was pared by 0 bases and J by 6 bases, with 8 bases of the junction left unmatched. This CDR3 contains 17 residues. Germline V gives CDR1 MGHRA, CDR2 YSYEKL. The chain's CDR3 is CASSQDEASGRGNEQFF. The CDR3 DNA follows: TGCGCCAGCAGCCAAGACGAGGCTAGCGGGAGAGGCAATGAGCAGTTCTTC.